This T cell receptor beta chain originates from a study of shared clonotypes between healthy human individuals. Repertoires were generated with immunoSEQ multiplex PCR, while TCRdb's copy carries only in-frame clones and drops some. The sample consists of about 2,500,000 clones, roughly 92% of them appearing once. Germline V lookup: CDR1 SGHTA, CDR2 FQGNSA. The CDR3 has 15 amino acids. V was shortened by 3 bases and J by 2 bases, with 14 bases between the two germline ends. Donors comprised only Caucasian adults living in Nashville, Tennessee. Sequencing was carried out using naive CD4+ T cells sorted from blood. Subset specified: CD45RA+ positively selected. The chain combines TRBV7-2 with TRBJ2-7; D is possibly TRBD1 or TRBD2 (5 bases each). This clonotype was obtained from a young man in good health. CDR3 nucleotides: TGTGCCAGCAGCTTGTTGGGGGATCGCACCTACGAGCAGTACTTC. Its translation is CASSLLGDRTYEQYF.